This T cell receptor (beta chain) was found in a study of blood T cell repertoires in COVID-19. Across the study: Collection of acute and convalescent COVID-19 samples took place in the United States, Italy and Spain. PBMCs, B-cell-depleted T cells, or T cells were the source of the cDNA or gDNA that made up the material.

Per the authors' pipeline: Reference gene primer amplification in the assay estimated nucleated cell counts. TCRdb's table, derived via immunoSEQ multiplex PCR, lists solely in-frame clones and lacks some. The V and J calls and clone size come from that table; D and trimming were worked out from the DNA. The table shows 95,000 to 150,000 clones, with about 82% occurring only once. CDR3 length: 15 residues. V shed 2 bases and J 2 bases; nucleotides not matched to a gene: 3. Germline values: CDR1 MNHNS, CDR2 SASEGT. The TCR originated in a man in his 60s with active or convalescent COVID-19. The sequencing sample was made of peripheral blood. J is TRBJ1-1 and V is TRBV6-1, with 9 bases fitting TRBD1. The CDR3 sequence: CASSELGQGNTEAFF. In DNA, the CDR3 is TGTGCCAGCAGTGAATTGGGACAGGGTAACACTGAAGCTTTCTTT.